One sample yielded the 14 T cell receptor beta chains listed below, sequenced in a study of cytotoxic CD8 clonotypes in ibrutinib-treated CLL. TCRdb's table, derived via immunoSEQ multiplex PCR, lists solely in-frame clones and lacks some. The sample has approximately 45,000 clones; under 75% are singletons. Sequenced material: PBMCs, taken after 12 months of ibrutinib treatment. The receptors were sampled from a human donor with chronic lymphocytic leukemia.

The chain uses TRBV27 and TRBJ2-4; TRBD1 aligns across 11 bases. CDR3 size: 16 residues. After removal of 4 bases from V and 2 bases from J, the junction contained 4 bases not matched to a gene. The germline gives CDR1 MNHEY, CDR2 SMNVEV (reference sequence). The CDR3 loop reads CASSWGTGGTKNIQYF. CDR3 DNA: TGTGCCAGCAGTTGGGGGACAGGGGGGACCAAAAACATTCAGTACTTC.

Only a few counts were recorded for this clone. The rearrangement links TRBV5-4 to TRBJ2-1, with 7 bases identical to TRBD2. CDR3 length equals 15 residues. Germline V lookup: CDR1 SGHNT, CDR2 YYREEE (reference sequence). J was trimmed by 2 bases and V by 1 base; bases with no gene match: 3. Here the CDR3 reads CASSLPGGTYNEQFF. The CDR3 nucleotides read TGTGCCAGCAGCTTGCCCGGGGGGACCTACAATGAGCAGTTCTTC.

This clone occurred once. The rearrangement uses TRBV4-1 and TRBJ1-5; possible D gene TRBD1, 5 bases. Germline CDR1 reads MGHRA; CDR2 reads YSYEKL. Trimming left V 4 bases short and J 6 bases short, with 16 bases between. The CDR3 totals 15 residues. The CDR3 bases are TGCGCCAGCAGCCGGTTTAATGGGGGGAGTCAGCCCCAGCATTTT. It translates to CASSRFNGGSQPQHF.

The J gene is TRBJ1-4, the V gene TRBV9; tentative D call: TRBD1 (6 bases). Between the trimmed V and J ends, which lost 4 bases and 4 bases, there was a span of 14 bases. The V gene's germline CDR1 is SGDLS and CDR2 YYNGEE. CDR3 length: 15 amino acids. The CDR3 sequence: CASSPKGGINEKLFF. CDR3 DNA sequence: TGTGCCAGCAGCCCCAAGGGGGGGATTAATGAAAAACTGTTTTTT.

V is TRBV6-1 and J is TRBJ2-7, with 7 nucleotides matching TRBD1. Germline assignment: CDR1 MNHNS and CDR2 SASEGT. The CDR3 has 14 residues. J was trimmed by 1 base and V by 4 bases; bases with no gene match: 4. The CDR3 protein is CASSGETGSYEQYF. The CDR3 DNA sequence: TGTGCCAGCAGTGGGGAGACAGGGTCCTACGAGCAGTACTTC.

This sequence joins TRBV7-9 and TRBJ1-3; TRBD1 agrees at 7 bases. The length of the CDR3 is 17 residues. V lost 5 bases, J lost 0 bases, and 10 bases stayed unmatched. Germline V CDR1 and CDR2: SEHNR, FQNEAQ (reference sequence). For the CDR3, the DNA is TGTGCCAGCAGCCTTACAGGGGTGGCAGCCTCTGGAAACACCATATATTTT. Translating it yields CASSLTGVAASGNTIYF.

This clone was seen a single time. V gene TRBV7-1 combines with J gene TRBJ1-5; maybe TRBD1 (5 bases). TRBV7-1 belongs to the ORF category, with a function that is uncertain. V lost 4 bases, J lost 5 bases, and 9 bases lay in between. CDR3 length equals 13 residues. The CDR3 nucleotides read TGTGCCAGCAGCTTATCCAGGGATCAGCCCCAGCATTTT. It specifies CASSLSRDQPQHF.

V usage is TRBV4-1 and J usage is TRBJ2-7; 8 bases fit TRBD2. The J segment lost 2 bases and the V segment lost 5 bases, leaving 5 bases of the junction unmatched. This CDR3 is 14 amino acids long. The germline V gene encodes CDR1 MGHRA and CDR2 YSYEKL. CDR3 DNA: TGCGCCAGCAGCACTTTTAGCGGGGCCTACGAGCAGTACTTC. Protein: CASSTFSGAYEQYF.

The count of this clone is one. This sequence joins TRBV5-1 and TRBJ2-2; the D gene is possibly TRBD2 (5 bases). CDR1 is SGHRS and CDR2 is YFSETQ in the germline V gene. V lost 7 bases and J 1 base, leaving 17 bases between the germline ends. This CDR3 is built from 16 residues. Written as DNA, the CDR3 is TGCGCCAGCCGCGGAACAGCGGACCTGAACACCGGGGAGCTGTTTTTT. The encoded protein is CASRGTADLNTGELFF. Filled out from reference TRBV5-1 and TRBJ2-2, the complete variable domain reads KAGVTQTPRYLIKTRGQQVTLSCSPISGHRSVSWYQQTPGQGLQFLFEYFSETQRNKGNFPGRFSGRQFSNSRSEMNVSTLELGDSALYLCASRGTADLNTGELFFGEGSRLTVL.

This clone was detected a few times. The chain carries TRBV11-3 and TRBJ2-3; 13 bases line up with TRBD2. The germline V gene has CDR1 SGHNT and CDR2 YENEEA. The CDR3 covers 16 residues. V shed 5 bases and J 5 bases; nucleotides not matched to a gene: 7. CDR3 sequence reads: CASSRTSGGAGDTQYF. The CDR3 DNA is TGTGCCAGCAGCCGTACTAGCGGGGGGGCCGGAGATACGCAGTATTTT.

The CDR3 nucleotides read TGTGCCAGTAGTATATTGGACAGGGACTATGGCTACACCTTC. Amino acid sequence: CASSILDRDYGYTF. The genes are TRBV19 and TRBJ1-2; 8 bases map to TRBD1. This CDR3 has 14 amino acids. CDR1 and CDR2 from the germline V gene are LNHDA and SQIVND (reference sequence). The J segment lost 3 bases and the V segment lost 2 bases, leaving 2 bases of the junction unmatched. The full variable domain, in which reference TRBV19 and TRBJ1-2 provide the parts outside the CDR3, is DGGITQSPKYLFRKEGQNVTLSCEQNLNHDAMYWYRQDPGQGLRLIYYSQIVNDFQKGDIAEGYSVSREKKESFPLTVTSAQKNPTAFYLCASSILDRDYGYTFGSGTRLTVV.

This clone has a single count. This chain connects TRBV6-6 to TRBJ2-7, with D maybe TRBD1 (5 bases). The V end lost 7 bases, the J end lost 3 bases, and 16 bases lay between the germline ends. The CDR3 has 14 amino acids. The germline CDR1 and CDR2 sequences are MNHNY and SVGAGI (reference sequence). The CDR3 DNA reads as TGTGCCAGCACCCGGACACAAACACACTACGAGCAGTACTTC. It specifies CASTRTQTHYEQYF.

In this sample, this clone turned up once. The V and J genes are TRBV5-6 and TRBJ2-4; 8 nucleotides align to TRBD2. J lost 3 bases, V lost 4 bases, and 6 bases had no gene match. Germline loops: CDR1 SGHDT, CDR2 YYEEEE. This CDR3 contains 15 residues. The CDR3 DNA sequence: TGTGCCAGCAGCCGGACTAGCCTGGTCAAAAACATTCAGTACTTC. Translation gives CASSRTSLVKNIQYF.

The chain recombines TRBV2 with TRBJ1-3; D perhaps matches TRBD1 (5 bases). Between the trimmed V and J ends, which lost 8 bases and 0 bases, there was a span of 14 bases. CDR1 SNHLY and CDR2 FYNNEI come from the germline V gene. The CDR3 loop spans 15 amino acids. CDR3 sequence: CASWGAGNSGNTIYF. CDR3 nucleotides: TGTGCCAGCTGGGGCGCCGGGAACTCTGGAAACACCATATATTTT.